One sample yielded the 18 T cell receptor beta chains listed below, sequenced in a study of control samples from healthy donors and cancer patients. Using immunoSEQ multiplex PCR, the repertoire was profiled, and TCRdb retains in-frame clones only, with some absent. This sample has about 180,000 clones; 94% occur once, and the top ten carry 1.3% to 1.5%. The specimen sequenced was blood. The receptors originated from a woman aged 18 to 35 in good health.

This chain joins TRBV19 and TRBJ2-2; unclear D gene. The V gene's germline CDR1 is LNHDA and CDR2 SQIVND (reference sequence). The CDR3 runs 14 residues. The germline V and J ends were trimmed by 4 bases and 7 bases, with 13 bases remaining between them. This chain's CDR3 is CASSTSPWGGELFF. The CDR3 DNA reads as TGTGCCAGTAGTACCTCACCCTGGGGCGGGGAGCTGTTTTTT.

The chain combines TRBV5-6 with TRBJ1-5; perhaps TRBD1 as D (5 bases). The V end was cut by 4 bases, the J end by 3 bases, with 14 bases between. The CDR3 has 15 residues. Germline lookup yields CDR1 SGHDT and CDR2 YYEEEE. For the CDR3, the DNA is TGTGCCAGCAGCCGGAAGGGGAGAAACAATCAGCCCCAGCATTTT. It translates to CASSRKGRNNQPQHF.

V is TRBV18 and J is TRBJ2-2, with 10 bases aligning to TRBD1. CDR3 length: 16 residues. Germline V gene lookup returns CDR1 KGHSH and CDR2 LQKENI. V trimming: 2 bases; J trimming: 3 bases; junction bases outside the gene matches: 3. The CDR3 sequence: CASSPIGTGDTGELFF. In DNA, the CDR3 is TGTGCCAGCTCACCAATAGGGACAGGGGACACCGGGGAGCTGTTTTTT.

The chain has TRBV5-4 and TRBJ1-2; maybe TRBD1 (6 bases). Germline-derived CDR1 and CDR2 are SGHNT and YYREEE (reference sequence). Trimming stripped 4 bases from V and 4 bases from J, with 23 bases between. CDR3 length equals 17 residues. The CDR3 loop reads CASSPFKGGTSFYGYTF. CDR3 sequence (DNA): TGTGCCAGCAGCCCCTTTAAGGGGGGGACGTCGTTCTATGGCTACACCTTC.

CDR3 sequence reads: CASSGPGGSRDYGYTF. CDR3 nucleotide sequence: TGTGCCAGCAGTGGACCAGGGGGATCGAGGGACTATGGCTACACCTTC. This chain links TRBV6-1 with TRBJ1-2; 7 nucleotides align to TRBD1. The V segment lost 4 bases and the J segment 3 bases; nucleotides outside the gene matches: 11. The CDR3 sequence is 16 residues long. Germline assignment: CDR1 MNHNS and CDR2 SASEGT.

The DNA for the CDR3 is TGCGCCAGCAGCCAAGATTGGCAACTCTATGGCTACACCTTC. Encoded protein: CASSQDWQLYGYTF. This chain uses TRBV4-3 with TRBJ1-2; D is unclear. Germline V CDR1 and CDR2: LGHNA, YSLEER. The CDR3 sequence is 14 residues long. Between the trimmed V and J ends, which lost 0 bases and 4 bases, there was a span of 9 bases.

V usage is TRBV7-2 and J usage is TRBJ1-3; D gene uncertain. Germline CDR1 reads SGHTA; CDR2 reads FQGNSA. The ends were cut back, 5 bases at V and 8 bases at J, with 19 bases in the middle. The CDR3 totals 15 residues. This CDR3 reads CASSNFRAAADTIYF. DNA of the CDR3: TGTGCCAGCAGCAATTTTCGGGCGGCGGCGGACACCATATATTTT.

This clone was detected only once. The V and J genes are TRBV18 and TRBJ2-3; unclear D gene. Germline CDR1 and CDR2: KGHSH and LQKENI. V was trimmed by 3 bases and J by 5 bases, leaving 12 bases between them. The CDR3 is 14 residues long. The CDR3 protein is CASSPLLAEDTQYF. CDR3 nucleotides: TGTGCCAGCTCACCGCTTCTGGCAGAAGATACGCAGTATTTT. Combining the CDR3 with reference TRBV18 and TRBJ2-3 gives the whole variable domain NAGVMQNPRHLVRRRGQEARLRCSPMKGHSHVYWYRQLPEEGLKFMVYLQKENIIDESGMPKERFSAEFPKEGPSILRIQQVVRGDSAAYFCASSPLLAEDTQYFGPGTRLTVL.

The V call is TRBV6-5, the J call TRBJ1-2; perhaps TRBD1 as D (5 bases). The CDR3 contains 13 residues. Germline CDR1 and CDR2: MNHEY and SVGAGI. Trimming left V 6 bases short and J 8 bases short, with 16 bases between. Here the CDR3 reads CASRRRGDGGYTF. The DNA of the CDR3 is TGTGCCAGCAGAAGACGGGGGGATGGGGGCTACACCTTC.

The V and J genes are TRBV9 and TRBJ2-3; D gene unclear. The V end lost 0 bases, the J end lost 3 bases, and 11 bases lay between the germline ends. The CDR3 spans 15 residues. Germline values: CDR1 SGDLS, CDR2 YYNGEE. CDR3 region: CASSVVEGRTDTQYF. For the CDR3, the DNA is TGTGCCAGCAGCGTAGTTGAAGGTAGGACAGATACGCAGTATTTT.

V usage is TRBV5-6 and J usage is TRBJ1-1; D possibly corresponds to TRBD1 (6 bases). This CDR3 is built from 13 residues. From germline, CDR1 is SGHDT and CDR2 YYEEEE. The V end was cut by 3 bases, the J end by 11 bases, with 17 bases between. The CDR3 DNA follows: TGTGCCAGCAGCTCTAGGGGGGAGACGCGTGCTTTCTTT. Its translation is CASSSRGETRAFF. Filled out from reference TRBV5-6 and TRBJ1-1, the complete variable domain reads DAGVTQSPTHLIKTRGQQVTLRCSPKSGHDTVSWYQQALGQGPQFIFQYYEEEERQRGNFPDRFSGHQFPNYSSELNVNALLLGDSALYLCASSSRGETRAFFGQGTRLTVV.

As for this clone: The identical CDR3 is also encoded by other nucleotide sequences in the sample. The CDR3 spells CASSESGVDTEAFF. The CDR3 nucleotides read TGCGCCAGCAGTGAGTCGGGCGTGGACACTGAAGCTTTCTTT. The chain links TRBV10-1 to TRBJ1-1; D not resolved. The CDR3 extends over 14 amino acids. Germline-derived CDR1 and CDR2 are WNHNN and SYGVQD (reference sequence). The V end was cut by 0 bases, the J end by 3 bases, with 8 bases between.

The chain links TRBV4-2 to TRBJ2-1; TRBD2 matches 9 bases. The CDR3 covers 16 residues. The germline gives CDR1 LGHNA, CDR2 YNFKEQ. V gave up 4 bases and J gave up 6 bases; unmatched junction bases: 10. This CDR3 is CASSPLLAGVSNEQFF. In DNA, the CDR3 is TGTGCCAGCAGCCCTCTCTTAGCGGGAGTAAGCAATGAGCAGTTCTTC.

This chain links TRBV5-4 with TRBJ2-7; 9 bases fit TRBD1. This CDR3 has 15 residues. The ends lost 4 bases at V and 5 bases at J; junction bases unmatched: 10. Germline V gives CDR1 SGHNT, CDR2 YYREEE (reference sequence). Written as DNA, the CDR3 is TGTGCCAGCAGCGGAACCGGGACAGGGCGCAACGAGCAGTACTTC. Amino acids: CASSGTGTGRNEQYF.

The chain employs TRBV9 and TRBJ2-7; 9 bases are shared with TRBD2. Germline V gene sequence: CDR1 SGDLS, CDR2 YYNGEE. The V gene end was trimmed by 3 bases and the J gene end by 3 bases; junction bases not matched to a gene: 13. This CDR3 region has 17 residues. CDR3 DNA sequence: TGTGCCAGCAGCGGAATGTACCCGGGACTAGCTAACTACGAGCAGTACTTC. Its protein product is CASSGMYPGLANYEQYF.

This chain connects TRBV10-3 to TRBJ1-2; perhaps TRBD1 as D (5 bases). CDR1 and CDR2 from the germline V gene are ENHRY and SYGVKD. Trimming removed 3 bases from V and 7 bases from J, with 18 bases in between. The CDR3 sequence is 15 residues long. The CDR3 nucleotides read TGTGCCATCAGTGATTTTCGAGACAGAGCCCTTGGCTACACCTTC. Encoded protein: CAISDFRDRALGYTF.

The chain combines TRBV12-3 or TRBV12-4 with TRBJ1-1; no clear D. The germline V and J ends were trimmed by 5 bases and 6 bases, with 7 bases remaining between them. The CDR3 is made up of 11 amino acids. This CDR3 reads CASSREPEAFF. CDR3 coding DNA: TGTGCCAGCAGTCGGGAGCCTGAAGCTTTCTTT.

The rearrangement joins TRBV9 to TRBJ1-1; weak D call: TRBD1 (6 bases). The CDR3 loop spans 14 amino acids. The V gene's germline CDR1 is SGDLS and CDR2 YYNGEE. V lost 0 bases and J 4 bases, leaving 10 bases between the germline ends. Here the CDR3 reads CASSVAGGGTEAFF. CDR3 DNA sequence: TGTGCCAGCAGCGTAGCGGGGGGCGGCACTGAAGCTTTCTTT.